This is a list of T cell receptor beta chains from one sample in a study of CD8+CD57+ T cells in acquired aplastic anemia. TCRdb reprocessed the reads via MiXCR and lists one record per CDR3 protein. The sample gives 160,000 or so distinct CDR3 sequences, around 48% of which show up once; 25% to 40% is in the top ten. The sample consisted of sorted CD4+, CD8+, or CD8+CD57+ T cells (not recorded which) from PBMCs. The source of these receptors is a human donor with aplastic anemia. CDR3s include the opening cysteine and the closing phenylalanine or tryptophan. The D gene is left open where the match is weak. Where a row states a size, it is once, few, many or the class of an expanded clone; other rows omit it.

>TRBD1|TRBJ2-5|14|-|TRBV10-3
TGTGCCATCAGTGAGTCAACAGGGGAAGAGACCCAGTACTTC
CAISESTGEETQYF
>-|TRBJ2-1|13|-|TRBV30
TGTGCCTGGAGTCAGGGCAACTACAATGAGCAGTTCTTC
CAWSQGNYNEQFF
>-|TRBJ2-2|15|once|TRBV15
TGTGCCACCAGCAGAGATCGCACCCACACCGGGGAGCTGTTTTTT
CATSRDRTHTGELFF
>-|TRBJ2-3|13|-|TRBV12-3/TRBV12-4
TGTGCCAGCAGTTTCCGTACTTGGGATACGCAGTATTTT
CASSFRTWDTQYF
>-|TRBJ2-7|14|once|TRBV3-1
TGTGCCAGCAGCCATCTGGTGGGCTCCTACGAGCAGTACTTC
CASSHLVGSYEQYF
>TRBD2|TRBJ2-3|15|many|TRBV7-2
TGTGCCAGCAGCTTGACTAGCGGGAGGTTGGATACGCAGTATTTT
CASSLTSGRLDTQYF
>TRBD2|TRBJ2-7|15|-|TRBV5-1
TGCGCCAGCAGTTCCGGACTAGCGGGAGCCTTCGAGCAGTACTTC
CASSSGLAGAFEQYF
>-|TRBJ1-2|13|-|TRBV10-2
TGCGCCAGCAGTGAGCCCAGGACTAATGGCTACACCTTC
CASSEPRTNGYTF
>TRBD2|TRBJ2-7|16|many|TRBV4-3
TGCGCCAGCAGCCAAGGACTAGCGGGGGATACCTACGAGCAGTACTTC
CASSQGLAGDTYEQYF
>-|TRBJ2-3|13|-|TRBV4-1
TGCGCCAGCAGCCAAACGATAGGAGATACGCAGTATTTT
CASSQTIGDTQYF
>-|TRBJ2-7|13|-|TRBV5-1
TGCGCCAGCGCGCCGCAGGGAGACTACGAGCAGTACTTC
CASAPQGDYEQYF
>-|TRBJ2-6|16|many|TRBV6-4
TGTGCCAGCAGAGGGGGAACGGGCTCTGGGGCCAACGTCCTGACTTTC
CASRGGTGSGANVLTF
>-|TRBJ1-2|15|many|TRBV4-3
TGCGCCAGCAGCCAAGAAACAGACCTTAACTATGGCTACACCTTC
CASSQETDLNYGYTF
>-|TRBJ2-5|15|few|TRBV30
TGTGCCTGGAGTGTACGCGTGGCGCTCCAAGAGACCCAGTACTTC
CAWSVRVALQETQYF
>TRBD1|TRBJ1-5|13|-|TRBV24-1
TGTGCCACCTCGGACAGGGGGGATCAGCCCCAGCATTTT
CATSDRGDQPQHF
>-|TRBJ1-4|13|-|TRBV7-9
TGTGCCAGCAGCTTAGGGGTACGTGAAAAACTGTTTTTT
CASSLGVREKLFF
>-|TRBJ2-7|14|few|TRBV7-9
TGTGCCAGCAGCTTAGTCGCAGCCAACTACGAGCAGTACTTC
CASSLVAANYEQYF
>-|TRBJ2-3|15|once|TRBV11-1
TGTGCCAGCAGCTTAGTCCTAGGGGGGACAGATACGCAGTATTTT
CASSLVLGGTDTQYF
>TRBD2|TRBJ2-3|15|-|TRBV9
TGTGCCAGCAGCCCCCGACTAGCGGGAGCAGATACGCAGTATTTT
CASSPRLAGADTQYF
>-|TRBJ2-1|15|many|TRBV20-1
TGCAGTGCTAGAGCCACAGGTAGCTCCTACAATGAGCAGTTCTTC
CSARATGSSYNEQFF
>TRBD1|TRBJ1-2|16|-|TRBV11-2
TGTGCCAGCAGCTTAGGGGGCAGGGGGGCTAACTATGGCTACACCTTC
CASSLGGRGANYGYTF
>TRBD1|TRBJ1-6|14|-|TRBV9
TGTGCCAGCAGCGCCGAGACAGGGACGGCACCCCTCCACTTT
CASSAETGTAPLHF
>TRBD1|TRBJ2-7|15|many|TRBV19
TGTGCCAGTAGTCAGACCGGGACAGGGGGATACGAGCAGTACTTC
CASSQTGTGGYEQYF
>-|TRBJ1-2|10|-|TRBV20-1
TGCAGTGCTAGAGTGCGTGGCTACACCTTC
CSARVRGYTF
>TRBD2|TRBJ2-7|14|many|TRBV4-2
TGTGCCAGCAGCCAAGGACTAGCGGCAAACGAGCAGTACTTC
CASSQGLAANEQYF
>-|TRBJ2-2|17|-|TRBV4-2
TGTGCCAGCAGCCTACGTTCAGGGAACGCGAACACCGGGGAGCTGTTTTTT
CASSLRSGNANTGELFF
>-|TRBJ1-2|16|many|TRBV9
TGTGCCAGCAGCACTCTAGGGGTAAGAAACCCGTATGGCTACACCTTC
CASSTLGVRNPYGYTF
>-|TRBJ1-1|13|-|TRBV15
TGTGCCACCAGCAGGGACGGTAACACTGAAGCTTTCTTT
CATSRDGNTEAFF
>-|TRBJ1-1|13|many|TRBV19
TGTGCCAGTACCGGCGCAGATAACACTGAAGCTTTCTTT
CASTGADNTEAFF
>-|TRBJ2-7|17|-|TRBV10-3
TGTGCCATCAGTGAGTCGAAGGTGTCGAGAGATTGGGTCGAGCAGTACTTC
CAISESKVSRDWVEQYF
>-|TRBJ2-7|11|-|TRBV20-1
TGCAGTGCTAGAACAGACGGCGAGCAGTACTTC
CSARTDGEQYF
>-|TRBJ2-5|15|many|TRBV24-1
TGTGCCACCAGTGACCGGGTATCGGGGGGCGGGACCCAGTACTTC
CATSDRVSGGGTQYF
>-|TRBJ2-5|13|-|TRBV19
TGTGCCAGCCTGGACTACCCCCAAGAGACCCAGTACTTC
CASLDYPQETQYF
>-|TRBJ2-3|14|-|TRBV6-1
TGTGCCAGCAGTGATGGGCTCCCCACAGATACGCAGTATTTT
CASSDGLPTDTQYF
>-|TRBJ1-3|13|-|TRBV12-3/TRBV12-4
TGTGCCAGCAGTTTGTCGGGCGGAAACACCATATATTTT
CASSLSGGNTIYF